Listed here are 20 T cell receptor beta chains from one sample, sequenced in a study of cytomegalovirus exposure and HLA in healthy donors (dated by TCRdb to the late 2010s). The library was obtained by the immunoSEQ multiplex PCR assay. For the multiplex PCR, a mixture combining 60 forward primers for TCR Vbeta segments and 13 reverse primers for TCR Jbeta segments was used. Imported from immuneACCESS, the table was reduced by TCRdb to in-frame sequences with V and J called. These copies leave out some clones; in studies compared against another copy, an unresolved V gene accounts for under half, and the cause of the remainder is not known. The table for this sample lists approximately 110,000 clones. Of the sample, approximately 2% is held by the ten largest clones. Source material: PBMCs. Receptor source: a man in his forties in good health and CMV-seronegative.

The chain couples TRBV5-1 to TRBJ2-7; 15 nucleotides match TRBD2. Germline V lookup: CDR1 SGHRS, CDR2 YFSETQ. The CDR3 length is 17 residues. Trimming cost V 4 bases and J 3 bases; bases outside gene matches: 8. The chain's CDR3 is CASSPGLAGGLYYEQYF. The DNA for the CDR3 is TGCGCCAGCAGCCCGGGACTAGCGGGAGGCTTATACTACGAGCAGTACTTC.

The J gene is TRBJ1-1, the V gene TRBV15; D remains unclear. Trimming pared 1 base from V and 1 base from J, leaving 13 bases between. CDR3 size: 16 residues. The germline CDR1 and CDR2 sequences are LNHNV and YYDKDF (reference sequence). The CDR3 DNA reads as TGTGCCACCAGCAGAGGATTACAGACAACGAACACTGAAGCTTTCTTT. This sequence encodes CATSRGLQTTNTEAFF.

The CDR3 DNA reads as TGTGCCAGTACCACGACTTCGATAATTGGAAACACCATATATTTT. Translation: CASTTTSIIGNTIYF. The chain has TRBV19 and TRBJ1-3; no definite D call. Trimming cost V 7 bases and J 3 bases, with 16 bases left between them. Per the germline V gene, CDR1 is LNHDA and CDR2 is SQIVND (reference sequence). The CDR3 is 15 residues long.

The gene calls are TRBV9 and TRBJ1-1; TRBD1 is a possible D gene (5 bases). This CDR3 has 14 amino acids. Germline lookup yields CDR1 SGDLS and CDR2 YYNGEE. Trimming shortened V by 0 bases and J by 4 bases, and 10 bases separated the two germline ends. CDR3 residues: CASSVDSGLTEAFF. Written as DNA, the CDR3 is TGTGCCAGCAGCGTAGATTCAGGGCTCACTGAAGCTTTCTTT.

This rearrangement joins TRBV6-6 to TRBJ1-4; D is undetermined. Per the germline V gene, CDR1 is MNHNY and CDR2 is SVGAGI (reference sequence). The V end was cut by 2 bases, the J end by 6 bases, with 7 bases between. CDR3 size: 13 residues. The CDR3 region is CASSYRGYEKLFF. The CDR3 DNA reads as TGTGCCAGCAGTTACCGGGGATATGAAAAACTGTTTTTT.

The chain joins TRBV10-3 to TRBJ2-3, with 14 nucleotides matching TRBD2. Per the germline V gene, CDR1 is ENHRY and CDR2 is SYGVKD. Losses at the gene ends were 6 bases for V and 4 bases for J; bases not matched to a gene: 3. This CDR3 has 15 residues. The CDR3 is CAIRGLAGVADTQYF. The CDR3 DNA reads as TGTGCCATCAGGGGACTAGCGGGAGTGGCAGATACGCAGTATTTT.

The V gene is TRBV7-2, the J gene TRBJ2-2; D uncertain. Germline V CDR1 and CDR2: SGHTA, FQGNSA. CDR3 length: 13 amino acids. V lost 6 bases and J 7 bases, leaving 12 bases between the germline ends. CDR3 protein: CASSSSPGGELFF. In nucleotides, the CDR3 is TGTGCCAGCAGTTCCTCCCCGGGCGGGGAGCTGTTTTTT.

The V gene is TRBV7-6, the J gene TRBJ1-5; TRBD1 is a possible D gene (5 bases). This CDR3 has 14 amino acids. The V gene lost 7 bases and the J gene lost 1 base, with 11 bases spanning the gap. CDR1 is SGHVS and CDR2 is FNYEAQ in the germline V gene. CDR3 loop: CASTGGGSNQPQHF. CDR3 in DNA: TGTGCCAGCACCGGGGGGGGGAGCAATCAGCCCCAGCATTTT. Looking up the rest from reference TRBV7-6 and TRBJ1-5 gives the full variable domain: GAGVSQSPRYKVTKRGQDVALRCDPISGHVSLYWYRQALGQGPEFLTYFNYEAQQDKSGLPNDRFSAERPEGSISTLTIQRTEQRDSAMYRCASTGGGSNQPQHFGDGTRLSIL.

This chain connects TRBV5-1 to TRBJ2-5; D gene ambiguous. V was shortened by 0 bases and J by 5 bases, with 20 bases between the two germline ends. Per the germline V gene, CDR1 is SGHRS and CDR2 is YFSETQ. This CDR3 spans 17 amino acids. CDR3 loop: CASSLGARDTVKETQYF. DNA for the CDR3: TGCGCCAGCAGCTTGGGGGCTCGAGATACGGTAAAGGAGACCCAGTACTTC. The variable domain in full, with the rest retrieved from reference TRBV5-1 and TRBJ2-5, is KAGVTQTPRYLIKTRGQQVTLSCSPISGHRSVSWYQQTPGQGLQFLFEYFSETQRNKGNFPGRFSGRQFSNSRSEMNVSTLELGDSALYLCASSLGARDTVKETQYFGPGTRLLVL.

V is TRBV6-5 and J is TRBJ2-3; tentative D call: TRBD1 (6 bases). The V gene's germline CDR1 is MNHEY and CDR2 SVGAGI. This CDR3 contains 16 residues. V was cut by 4 bases and J by 1 base, with 15 bases left in between. CDR3 sequence: CASSLRSGGGTDTQYF. CDR3 sequence (DNA): TGTGCCAGCAGTTTACGGAGTGGGGGCGGCACAGATACGCAGTATTTT.

The V and J genes are TRBV13 and TRBJ2-7, with 13 bases lining up with TRBD2. The V segment lost 5 bases and the J segment 3 bases; nucleotides outside the gene matches: 4. The CDR3 sequence is 15 residues long. The germline CDR1 and CDR2 sequences are PRHDT and FYEKMQ (reference sequence). The CDR3 region is CASSLRLAGGYEQYF. CDR3 in DNA: TGTGCCAGCAGCCTCAGACTAGCGGGAGGCTACGAGCAGTACTTC. The full variable domain, its missing parts supplied by reference TRBV13 and TRBJ2-7, is AAGVIQSPRHLIKEKRETATLKCYPIPRHDTVYWYQQGPGQDPQFLISFYEKMQSDKGSIPDRFSAQQFSDYHSELNMSSLELGDSALYFCASSLRLAGGYEQYFGPGTRLTVT.

This chain joins TRBV11-2 and TRBJ2-5; D call uncertain. CDR3 length equals 14 residues. Trimming removed 7 bases from V and 1 base from J, with 13 bases in between. Germline lookup yields CDR1 SGHAT and CDR2 FQNNGV. CDR3 sequence (DNA): TGTGCCAGCACCCCCCGTAGCAGCCAAGAGACCCAGTACTTC. Residues: CASTPRSSQETQYF. Complete variable domain (other parts from reference TRBV11-2 and TRBJ2-5): EAGVAQSPRYKIIEKRQSVAFWCNPISGHATLYWYQQILGQGPKLLIQFQNNGVVDDSQLPKDRFSAERLKGVDSTLKIQPAKLEDSAVYLCASTPRSSQETQYFGPGTRLLVL.

The genes are TRBV11-3 and TRBJ2-7; D is ambiguous. Trimming left V 3 bases short and J 0 bases short, with 6 bases between. Looked up from germline, CDR1 is SGHNT and CDR2 is YENEEA. This CDR3 contains 13 residues. The chain's CDR3 is CASSFGPSYEQYF. The CDR3 DNA sequence: TGTGCCAGCAGCTTCGGTCCCTCCTACGAGCAGTACTTC.

The rearrangement joins TRBV5-1 to TRBJ1-6; TRBD1 is a possible D gene (5 bases). CDR3 size: 14 residues. Germline V CDR1 and CDR2: SGHRS, YFSETQ. Trimming shortened V by 0 bases and J by 10 bases, and 11 bases separated the two germline ends. The CDR3 region has the DNA TGCGCCAGCAGCTTGGGACAGTTTGACTCACCCCTCCACTTT. Translated: CASSLGQFDSPLHF.

The chain combines TRBV19 with TRBJ2-6; no reliable D call. Germline V CDR1 and CDR2: LNHDA, SQIVND (reference sequence). The CDR3 totals 14 residues. Deletions cut 10 bases from V and 0 bases from J, with 10 bases between. In nucleotides, the CDR3 is TGTGCCACCTCAGTCATCTCTGGGGCCAACGTCCTGACTTTC. This translates into CATSVISGANVLTF.

The chain couples TRBV5-8 to TRBJ1-4, with D uncertain. Germline assignment: CDR1 SGHTS and CDR2 YDEGEE. V dropped 0 bases and J dropped 8 bases, with 17 bases sitting between them. This CDR3 is 16 amino acids long. CDR3 residues: CASSLARGGFGEKLFF. In DNA form, the CDR3 reads TGTGCCAGCAGCTTGGCCCGGGGAGGGTTCGGAGAAAAACTGTTTTTT.

The J gene is TRBJ1-4, the V gene TRBV6-1; no firm D call. V was clipped by 6 bases and J by 0 bases, with 8 bases between them. The germline V gene has CDR1 MNHNS and CDR2 SASEGT. The CDR3 is 14 amino acids. Here the CDR3 DNA reads TGTGCCAGCAGGCTGGAGGCAACTAATGAAAAACTGTTTTTT. Protein product: CASRLEATNEKLFF.

The rearrangement uses TRBV5-6 and TRBJ2-2; 7 bases are a match to TRBD2. Germline CDR1 reads SGHDT; CDR2 reads YYEEEE. The CDR3 totals 15 residues. V dropped 1 base and J dropped 3; count of bases not matched to a gene: 3. The CDR3 region has the DNA TGTGCCAGCAGCTTGCTTCGGGAGGACACCGGGGAGCTGTTTTTT. Residues: CASSLLREDTGELFF.

The V and J genes are TRBV5-1 and TRBJ2-1; 9 nucleotides agree with TRBD2. The germline gives CDR1 SGHRS, CDR2 YFSETQ. The length of the CDR3 is 16 residues. With V trimmed by 7 bases and J by 2 bases, 10 bases remained unmatched. The CDR3 DNA reads as TGCGCCAGCGGCTCACTAGCGGGTGTCCCCTACAATGAGCAGTTCTTC. It translates to CASGSLAGVPYNEQFF.

V gene TRBV10-2 combines with J gene TRBJ2-5, with D possibly TRBD2 on 6 matching bases. Trimming removed 6 bases at V and 5 bases at J, with 13 bases between. CDR3 length: 13 amino acids. Germline CDR1 WSHSY, CDR2 SAAADI. This CDR3 is CASSGGPWETQYF. In nucleotides, the CDR3 is TGCGCCAGCAGCGGAGGGCCGTGGGAGACCCAGTACTTC.